These 24 T cell receptor beta chains originate from one sample sequenced in a study of identical twins. One entry per CDR3 protein results from TCRdb running MiXCR on the 5' RACE reads. In the table there are about 210,000 distinct CDR3 sequences, roughly 10% of which are singletons. Sequencing was done on a sample of memory (CD45RO+) T cells sorted from blood. The receptors were sampled from a woman under 30 in good health.

This sequence joins TRBV20-1 and TRBJ2-7, with D maybe TRBD1 (5 bases). Germline V gene lookup returns CDR1 DFQATT and CDR2 SNEGSKA (reference sequence). V gave up 6 bases and J gave up 3 bases, with 15 bases separating them. The CDR3 is made up of 13 amino acids. The CDR3 protein is CSAVLGASYEQYF. The CDR3 nucleotides read TGCAGTGCCGTCCTAGGGGCGAGCTACGAGCAGTACTTC.

In its sample, this clonotype was seen many times. The gene calls are TRBV12-3 or TRBV12-4 and TRBJ2-7; no firm D call. This CDR3 comprises 13 residues. V dropped 3 bases and J dropped 2 bases, with 8 bases sitting between them. DNA of the CDR3: TGTGCCAGCAGTTTCGGCCGCACCTACGAGCAGTACTTC. It translates to CASSFGRTYEQYF.

This clonotype was observed a few times. The chain has TRBV2 and TRBJ2-1; 12 bases align to TRBD2. The CDR3 is 15 amino acids. V lost 10 bases and J lost 5; bases outside the gene matches: 9. CDR1 is SNHLY, CDR2 FYNNEI, per germline. CDR3 DNA: TGTGCCACCTTATGGACTAGCGGGGACCACAATGAGCAGTTCTTC. It codes for CATLWTSGDHNEQFF.

The CDR3 is CSATTSGTRSSDEQFF. CDR3 sequence (DNA): TGCAGTGCTACAACCTCCGGGACTAGGTCTAGCGATGAGCAGTTCTTC. The V gene is TRBV20-1, the J gene TRBJ2-1, with 8 bases aligning to TRBD2. This CDR3 spans 16 amino acids. V was pared by 4 bases and J by 8 bases, with 16 bases of the junction left unmatched. Germline CDR1 is DFQATT and CDR2 is SNEGSKA (reference sequence).

V is TRBV27 and J is TRBJ2-7, with D possibly called TRBD1 or TRBD2 (5 bases each). The CDR3 runs to 15 residues. V lost 1 base, J lost 0 bases, and 10 bases lay in between. CDR1 and CDR2 (germline): MNHEY, SMNVEV (reference sequence). The CDR3 region has the DNA TGTGCCAGCAGTTTATGGGGGACCCGCTCCTACGAGCAGTACTTC. Translated, it gives CASSLWGTRSYEQYF.

This clonotype has a handful of counts. V is TRBV7-9 and J is TRBJ2-5; 7 bases are shared with TRBD2. Germline loops: CDR1 SEHNR, CDR2 FQNEAQ (reference sequence). The CDR3 totals 15 residues. V was clipped by 2 bases and J by 9 bases; unmatched bases: 12. The CDR3 loop reads CASSLRPSGTEAQYF. CDR3 nucleotides: TGTGCCAGCAGCTTACGACCTAGCGGCACCGAGGCCCAGTACTTC.

This clonotype was picked up a small number of times. The gene calls are TRBV12-3 or TRBV12-4 and TRBJ2-2, with D possibly matching TRBD2 (6 bases). The V and J ends lost 10 bases and 0 bases respectively, with 9 bases between them. The CDR3 runs 13 residues. CDR3 in DNA: TGTGCCACCGGCGGGGCGAACACCGGGGAGCTGTTTTTT. Protein sequence: CATGGANTGELFF.

This clonotype was counted many times. J is TRBJ2-7 and V is TRBV25-1; D not resolved. The CDR3 has 11 residues. V dropped 4 bases and J dropped 7 bases, with 8 bases sitting between them. Germline lookup yields CDR1 MGHDK and CDR2 SYGVNS. In DNA, the CDR3 is TGTGCCAGCAGTGGTGTCCGGGAGCAGTACTTC. It is translated as CASSGVREQYF.

In this sample, this clonotype turned up a few times. This chain uses TRBV7-9 with TRBJ2-7, with TRBD2 matching 10 bases. V trimming: 8 bases; J trimming: 7 bases; junction bases outside the gene matches: 11. The CDR3 has 14 amino acids. Germline CDR1 reads SEHNR; CDR2 reads FQNEAQ (reference sequence). CDR3 amino acids: CASARVLAGSEQYF. The CDR3 nucleotides are TGTGCCAGCGCTCGAGTACTAGCGGGAAGTGAGCAGTACTTC.

This clonotype came up many times. This sequence joins TRBV12-3 or TRBV12-4 and TRBJ2-5, with 10 bases aligning to TRBD2. V dropped 5 bases and J dropped 3; count of bases not matched to a gene: 6. CDR3 length: 15 residues. The CDR3 sequence is CASSPGLADKETQYF. CDR3 coding DNA: TGTGCCAGCAGTCCAGGACTAGCGGATAAAGAGACCCAGTACTTC.

This sequence joins TRBV4-3 and TRBJ1-6; no firm D call. The CDR3 is made up of 13 amino acids. Trimming pared 0 bases from V and 9 bases from J, leaving 6 bases between. The V gene's germline CDR1 is LGHNA and CDR2 YSLEER. The CDR3 bases are TGCGCCAGCAGCCAAGAGGAGGGTTCACCCCTCCACTTT. This codes for CASSQEEGSPLHF.

This rearrangement joins TRBV29-1 to TRBJ2-7; maybe TRBD2 (6 bases). V lost 1 base and J lost 6, with 19 bases in between. The germline V gene encodes CDR1 SQVTM and CDR2 ANQGSEA. CDR3 length equals 15 residues. The CDR3 is CSVEATLTGGAEQYF. CDR3 coding DNA: TGCAGCGTTGAAGCAACCCTGACTGGAGGGGCCGAGCAGTACTTC.

The chain is built from TRBV27 and TRBJ2-1, with 10 nucleotides matching TRBD1. V shed 5 bases and J 2 bases; nucleotides not matched to a gene: 6. Looked up from germline, CDR1 is MNHEY and CDR2 is SMNVEV (reference sequence). This CDR3 has 16 amino acids. CDR3: CASSPSGTGAYNEQFF. The CDR3 DNA follows: TGTGCCAGCAGTCCCTCCGGGACAGGGGCCTACAATGAGCAGTTCTTC.

This chain joins TRBV4-3 and TRBJ2-3; D is ambiguous. The germline V gene has CDR1 LGHNA and CDR2 YSLEER. V was clipped by 1 base and J by 6 bases, with 8 bases between them. The CDR3 extends over 13 amino acids. CDR3 sequence: CASSQVPPDTQYF. In nucleotides, the CDR3 is TGCGCCAGCAGCCAAGTCCCGCCCGATACGCAGTATTTT.

This clonotype showed up many times. This chain uses TRBV5-1 with TRBJ1-1, with TRBD1 as a possible D gene (5 bases). Germline V gene data show CDR1 as SGHRS and CDR2 as YFSETQ. CDR3 size: 15 residues. Trimming left V 0 bases short and J 8 bases short, with 17 bases between. The CDR3 is CASSLVAGPKVEAFF. Written as DNA, the CDR3 is TGCGCCAGCAGCTTGGTCGCGGGACCAAAGGTAGAAGCTTTCTTT.

This clonotype occurred a few times. The rearrangement joins TRBV7-9 to TRBJ2-3; 10 bases are a match to TRBD2. The CDR3 runs to 15 residues. The J segment lost 2 bases and the V segment lost 5 bases, leaving 4 bases of the junction unmatched. From germline, CDR1 is SEHNR and CDR2 FQNEAQ (reference sequence). The CDR3 nucleotides are TGTGCCAGCAGCCCTGGACTAGCGGTCACAGATACGCAGTATTTT. Residues: CASSPGLAVTDTQYF.

The sample holds a few counts of this clonotype. The J gene is TRBJ2-3, the V gene TRBV27; D is possibly TRBD2 (5 bases). Germline assignment: CDR1 MNHEY and CDR2 SMNVEV (reference sequence). This CDR3 has 14 amino acids. V lost 8 bases and J lost 1, with 13 bases in between. In DNA form, the CDR3 reads TGTGCCAGCGCATTGACGCGGGGCACAGATACGCAGTATTTT. Its protein is CASALTRGTDTQYF.

CDR3 residues: CASSQSHPPLATLLGEQFF. In nucleotides, the CDR3 is TGCGCCAGCAGCCAATCCCACCCCCCCCTCGCCACCTTACTTGGGGAGCAGTTCTTC. The chain joins TRBV4-3 to TRBJ2-1; D is unclear. The CDR3 length is 19 residues. The germline V gene has CDR1 LGHNA and CDR2 YSLEER. V lost 2 bases and J 10 bases, leaving 30 bases between the germline ends.

As DNA, the CDR3 is TGTGCCAGCAAGAACGTGGGTGGTCGAAACACCATATATTTT. This encodes CASKNVGGRNTIYF. The V gene is TRBV7-8, the J gene TRBJ1-3, with D uncertain. CDR3 length: 14 residues. CDR1 SGHVS and CDR2 FQNEAQ come from the germline V gene. The V end lost 7 bases, the J end lost 5 bases, and 15 bases lay between the germline ends.

This chain uses TRBV4-2 with TRBJ2-1; TRBD1 agrees at 7 bases. The CDR3 runs to 15 residues. The germline gives CDR1 LGHNA, CDR2 YNFKEQ. After removal of 0 bases from V and 5 bases from J, the junction contained 4 bases not matched to a gene. The CDR3 nucleotides are TGTGCCAGCAGCCAAGAAGGACAGGCGCACAATGAGCAGTTCTTC. Encoded protein: CASSQEGQAHNEQFF.

The V and J genes are TRBV7-2 and TRBJ1-2; D not certain. Trimming removed 1 base at V and 2 bases at J, with 8 bases between. This CDR3 comprises 14 residues. From germline, CDR1 is SGHTA and CDR2 FQGNSA. The CDR3 sequence is CASSLGSKNYGYTF. The CDR3 DNA reads as TGTGCCAGCAGCTTAGGTTCCAAGAACTATGGCTACACCTTC.

The chain joins TRBV3-1 to TRBJ1-1; D gene ambiguous. CDR1 and CDR2 (germline): LGHDT, YNNKEL (reference sequence). The V end was cut by 4 bases, the J end by 4 bases, with 10 bases between. This CDR3 contains 13 residues. This chain's CDR3 is CASSRQDPTEAFF. Written as DNA, the CDR3 is TGTGCCAGCAGCCGCCAGGATCCCACTGAAGCTTTCTTT.

The chain has TRBV9 and TRBJ2-3; D gene unclear. The V gene lost 4 bases and the J gene lost 2 bases, with 11 bases spanning the gap. The CDR3 is 14 amino acids. The V gene's germline CDR1 is SGDLS and CDR2 YYNGEE. The CDR3 loop reads CASSTNSYTDTQYF. In DNA, the CDR3 is TGTGCCAGCAGCACGAACAGCTACACAGATACGCAGTATTTT.

This clonotype was picked up many times. This chain joins TRBV12-3 or TRBV12-4 and TRBJ2-5; TRBD2 might be the D (5 bases). The CDR3 spans 13 residues. V lost 6 bases and J lost 5, with 13 bases in between. The CDR3: CASSHDYRETQYF. The CDR3 DNA is TGTGCCAGCAGCCACGACTACCGGGAGACCCAGTACTTC.